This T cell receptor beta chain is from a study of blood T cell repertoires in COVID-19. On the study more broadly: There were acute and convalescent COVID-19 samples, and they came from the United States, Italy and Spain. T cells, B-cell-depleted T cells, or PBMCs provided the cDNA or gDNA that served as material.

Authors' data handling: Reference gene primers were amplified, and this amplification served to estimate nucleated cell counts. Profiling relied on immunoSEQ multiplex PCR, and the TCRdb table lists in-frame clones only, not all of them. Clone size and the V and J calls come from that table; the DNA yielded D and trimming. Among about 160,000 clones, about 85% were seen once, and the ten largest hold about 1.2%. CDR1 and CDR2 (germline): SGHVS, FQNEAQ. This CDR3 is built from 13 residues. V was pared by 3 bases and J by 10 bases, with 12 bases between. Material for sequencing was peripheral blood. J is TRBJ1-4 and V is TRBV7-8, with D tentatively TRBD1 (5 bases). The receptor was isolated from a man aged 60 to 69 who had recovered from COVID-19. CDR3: CASSFTGEGKLFF. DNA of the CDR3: TGTGCCAGCAGCTTTACAGGAGAAGGAAAACTGTTTTTT.